This TCR beta chain was recovered during a study of blood T cell repertoires in COVID-19. On the study more broadly: Samples of COVID-19 (acute and convalescent) were obtained from the United States, Italy and Spain. PBMCs, B-cell-depleted T cells, or T cells were the source of the cDNA or gDNA that made up the material.

In the authors' methods: Nucleated cell counts were estimated from reference gene primer amplification. Here immunoSEQ multiplex PCR was the method, and the copy in TCRdb shows in-frame clones only, minus some. Clone size and V and J calls were adopted from that table, with D and trimming inferred from the DNA. The table records 120,000 or so clones, 65% to 85% of them present only once. Germline V gene lookup returns CDR1 SGHRS and CDR2 YFSETQ. This CDR3 spans 17 amino acids. V dropped 4 bases and J dropped 1; count of bases not matched to a gene: 11. The sequencing input was peripheral blood. The sequence came from a man aged 65-85 years with acute or convalescent COVID-19. The chain links TRBV5-1 to TRBJ1-1, with 9 bases that match TRBD1. Here the CDR3 DNA reads TGCGCCAGCAGCCGGGGACAGGGAGCACGGGGGAACACTGAAGCTTTCTTT. Protein sequence: CASSRGQGARGNTEAFF.